The source of this TCR beta chain is a study of T cell clones after liver transplantation. Germline V gives CDR1 LGHNA, CDR2 YSLEER. V was clipped by 0 bases and J by 1 base, with 12 bases between them. The CDR3 consists of 16 residues. Here immunoSEQ multiplex PCR was the method, and the copy in TCRdb shows in-frame clones only, minus some. The table lists more than 65,000 clones, about nine tenths of them singletons. The chain uses TRBV4-3 and TRBJ1-1; no clear D gene. This receptor was obtained from a human donor who received a liver transplant. The specimen comprised CD4+ T cells from blood, sampled before liver transplant. CDR3 region: CASSQDPETRNTEAFF. The CDR3 DNA reads as TGCGCCAGCAGCCAAGATCCCGAGACAAGGAACACTGAAGCTTTCTTT.